This T cell receptor (beta chain) originates from a study of blood T cells in healthy people across ages. Only a few counts were recorded for this clonotype. Using a J-beta primer mix together with a sample-barcoded 5' primer, a second PCR was run for roughly 6 to 12 cycles. TCRdb re-called the 5' RACE reads through MiXCR, storing one row per CDR3 protein. The sample carries around 1.5 million distinct CDR3 sequences, about 40% recorded once. The CDR3 runs to 13 residues. Germline V CDR1 and CDR2: DFQATT, SNEGSKA (reference sequence). V dropped 6 bases and J dropped 5; count of bases not matched to a gene: 6.

This clonotype was obtained from a woman under 30 in good health. Sequenced input: blood. The chain has TRBV20-1 and TRBJ2-7, with 11 bases matching TRBD1. CDR3 sequence (DNA): TGCAGTGCCCTGGACAGGGGGCTCCACGAGCAGTACTTC. Protein sequence: CSALDRGLHEQYF.